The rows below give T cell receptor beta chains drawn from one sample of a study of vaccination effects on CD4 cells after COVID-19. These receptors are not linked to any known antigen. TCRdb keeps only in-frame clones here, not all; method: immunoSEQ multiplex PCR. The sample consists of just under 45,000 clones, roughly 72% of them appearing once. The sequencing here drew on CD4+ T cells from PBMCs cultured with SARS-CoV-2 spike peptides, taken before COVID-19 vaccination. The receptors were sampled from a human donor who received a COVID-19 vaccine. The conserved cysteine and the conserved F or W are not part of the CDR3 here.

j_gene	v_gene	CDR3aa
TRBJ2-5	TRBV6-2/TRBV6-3	ASSYLSERETQY
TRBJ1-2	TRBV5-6	ASSAARGVYGYT
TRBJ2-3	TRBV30	AHSFGGSTDTQY
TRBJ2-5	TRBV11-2	ASSLVFRETQY
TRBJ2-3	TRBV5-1	ASSFTGPDTQY
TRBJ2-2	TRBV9	ASSVVAVNTGELF
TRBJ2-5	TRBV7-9	ASTPSGGASETQY
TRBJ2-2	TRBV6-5	ASTPVNTGELF
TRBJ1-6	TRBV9	ASSVGTGNSPLH
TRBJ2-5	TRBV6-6	AAHSRQETQY
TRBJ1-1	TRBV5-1	ASRSDTPNTEAF
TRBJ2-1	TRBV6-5	ASSYSKGGSYNEQF
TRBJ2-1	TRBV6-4	ASSDSGLAGGHSYNEQF
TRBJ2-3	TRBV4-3	ASSPKFTDTQY
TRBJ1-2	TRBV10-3	AISESVPRGSYT
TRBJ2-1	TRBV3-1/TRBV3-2	ASSQLGGNEQF
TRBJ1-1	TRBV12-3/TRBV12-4	ASSSQRNTEAF
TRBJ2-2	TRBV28	ASRLAGGIANTGELF
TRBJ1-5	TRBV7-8	ASSLGGPAQH
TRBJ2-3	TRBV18	AGAQGLTDTQY
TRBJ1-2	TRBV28	ASSLWSGEWGYT
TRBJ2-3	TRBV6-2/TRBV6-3	ASSGTGGTTDTQY
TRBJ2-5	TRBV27	ASSLSEGYREETQY
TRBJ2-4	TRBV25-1	ASSEARSGIQY
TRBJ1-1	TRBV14	ASSQDFGIGDTEAF
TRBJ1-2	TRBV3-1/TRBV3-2	ASSLTDNYGYT
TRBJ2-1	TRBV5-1	ASRRGQGDEQF
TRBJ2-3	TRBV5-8	ASPSVDLSTDTQY
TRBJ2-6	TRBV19	ASSGRQGSGANVLT
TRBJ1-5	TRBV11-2	ASSLTSRDGGNQPQH
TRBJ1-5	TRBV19	ASTQDGPSNQPQH
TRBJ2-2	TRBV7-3	ASSPAGANTGELF
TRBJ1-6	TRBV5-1	ASSPRWGTGDSPLH
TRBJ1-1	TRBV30	AWRPGTGVNTEAF
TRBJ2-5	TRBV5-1	ASSSGQGRETQY
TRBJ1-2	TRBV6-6	ASSLDRAYGYT
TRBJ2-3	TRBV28	ASSGGRRGGTDTQY